This T cell receptor beta chain originates from a study of human T cells and chemical hapten exposure. On the study more broadly: The upper back received 0.01% DPC by patch testing, with results read at 6 days. Per-sample variation in TCR yield stemmed mainly from small pooled library volume differences. Study findings and constraints: PT1 expanded TCR counts and patch test score were linked, and their correlation was positive. Expanded TCRs showed more large CDR3 clusters than pre-sensitization or healthy control sets.

Described time point: pre-sensitization, week 0. Treatment specified: therapeutic diphenylcyclopropenone sensitization with weekly scalp DPC. This clonotype was seen at least ten times. As yet, its antigen is unknown. Germline V gene sequence: CDR1 SEHNR, CDR2 FQNEAQ (reference sequence). The V end was cut by 5 bases, the J end by 5 bases, with 17 bases between. This CDR3 comprises 15 residues. TCRdb independently ran MiXCR on the RACE reads; one entry per CDR3 protein. This table holds approximately 400,000 distinct CDR3 sequences, 5.1% found once. The chain couples TRBV7-9 to TRBJ2-3; possible D gene TRBD2, 5 bases. The clonotype was recovered from a woman between 50 and 59 years old with alopecia areata. Some clones in this sample may be carry-over from other donors' samples. Sequences were derived from whole blood, sampled in connection with sensitization to the hapten diphenylcyclopropenone (DPC). CDR3: CASSPSGTKVDTQYF. The CDR3 nucleotides read TGTGCCAGCAGCCCGAGCGGAACCAAGGTAGATACGCAGTATTTT.